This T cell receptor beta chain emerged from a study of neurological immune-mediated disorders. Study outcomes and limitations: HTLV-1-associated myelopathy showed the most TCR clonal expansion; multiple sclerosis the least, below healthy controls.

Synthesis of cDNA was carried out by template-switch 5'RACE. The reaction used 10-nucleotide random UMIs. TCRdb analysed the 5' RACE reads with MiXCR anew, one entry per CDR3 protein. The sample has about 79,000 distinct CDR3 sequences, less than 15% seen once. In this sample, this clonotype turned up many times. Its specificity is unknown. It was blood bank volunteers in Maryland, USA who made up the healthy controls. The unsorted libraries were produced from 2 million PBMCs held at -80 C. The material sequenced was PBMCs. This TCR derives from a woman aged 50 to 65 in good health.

CDR3 protein: CSVGNRADTQYF. As DNA, the CDR3 is TGCAGCGTAGGGAATCGGGCAGATACGCAGTATTTT. This chain connects TRBV29-1 to TRBJ2-3; D ambiguous. The CDR3 covers 12 residues. Germline values: CDR1 SQVTM, CDR2 ANQGSEA. The V and J ends lost 6 bases and 4 bases respectively, with 11 bases between them.